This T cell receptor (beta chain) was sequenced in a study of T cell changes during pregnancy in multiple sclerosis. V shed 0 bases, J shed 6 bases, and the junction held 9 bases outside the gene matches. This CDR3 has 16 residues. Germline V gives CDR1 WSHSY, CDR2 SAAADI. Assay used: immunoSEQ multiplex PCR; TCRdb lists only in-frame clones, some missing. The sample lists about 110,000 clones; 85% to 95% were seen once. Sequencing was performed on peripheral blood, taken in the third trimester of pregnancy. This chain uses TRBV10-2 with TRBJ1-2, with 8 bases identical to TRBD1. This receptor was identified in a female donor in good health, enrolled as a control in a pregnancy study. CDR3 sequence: CASSESSLDRVDGYTF. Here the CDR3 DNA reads TGCGCCAGCAGTGAGTCGTCGTTGGACAGGGTGGATGGCTACACCTTC.